This T cell receptor beta chain appears in the sequencing data of a study of T cell changes during pregnancy in multiple sclerosis. The V and J ends lost 2 bases and 2 bases, in that order; junction bases with no gene match: 3. The CDR3 consists of 15 residues. Looked up from germline, CDR1 is SSHAT and CDR2 is FNYEAQ (reference sequence). The protocol was immunoSEQ multiplex PCR, while the TCRdb copy is restricted to in-frame clones and leaves out a portion. The sample records approximately 30,000 clones, about nine tenths being singletons. The V call is TRBV7-7, the J call TRBJ2-7; TRBD1 aligns across 10 bases. The source material was CD8+ T cells from peripheral blood mononuclear cells, sampled before pregnancy. The receptor was derived from a female donor with multiple sclerosis, enrolled in a pregnancy study. CDR3 nucleotides: TGTGCCAGCAGCTTAACGGGACAGGGGACCTACGAGCAGTACTTC. Translated: CASSLTGQGTYEQYF.